A selection of T cell receptor beta chains follows, all from one sample in a study of response to subunit inactivated influenza vaccine. Using its own MiXCR run on the RT-PCR reads, TCRdb lists one record per CDR3 protein. Of approximately 290,000 distinct CDR3 sequences listed, roughly 22% are singletons. Sample: PBMCs from blood, taken 21 months after vaccination. These receptors were collected from a man aged 50 to 69 who received an inactivated influenza vaccine. Each CDR3 is given with its conserved first and last residue. A D gene is named only where the DNA matches it firmly. Clone size is not always given. Where it is, it says once, few, many or a class for expanded clones.

v_call	clone_size	j_call	d_call	cdr3_nt	cdr3_aa
TRBV20-1	few	TRBJ1-1	.	TGCAGTGCTAGCGTGAGCGCTTTCTTT	CSASVSAFF
TRBV4-1	few	TRBJ1-6	TRBD1	TGCGCCAGCAGCCAAGCCCCGGGACAGACAACGAATTCACCCCTCCACTTT	CASSQAPGQTTNSPLHF
TRBV29-1	.	TRBJ2-3	.	TGCAGCGTTGACCAGGGATACCTGGTGGAGGGTACGCAGTATTTT	CSVDQGYLVEGTQYF
TRBV2	few	TRBJ1-1	.	TGTGCCAGCTCCGGGACAACGAACACTGAAGCTTTCTTT	CASSGTTNTEAFF
TRBV5-4	.	TRBJ1-1	.	TGTGCCAGCAGCGGATACCGGGGTGAAGCTTTCTTT	CASSGYRGEAFF
TRBV20-1	few	TRBJ2-7	TRBD2	TGCAGTGCCCCACTAGCGTCCTACTACGAGCAGTACTTC	CSAPLASYYEQYF
TRBV7-8	.	TRBJ1-1	.	TGTGCCAGCAGCTTAAGACTGCCCGGGTACACTGAAGCTTTCTTT	CASSLRLPGYTEAFF
TRBV6-1	.	TRBJ2-3	TRBD2	TGTGCCAGCCGACCTAGCGGGGGGGCTTTCACAGATACGCAGTATTTT	CASRPSGGAFTDTQYF
TRBV7-6	many	TRBJ1-3	.	TGTGCCAGCAGCTTAGATCCGGTTGGAAACACCATATATTTT	CASSLDPVGNTIYF
TRBV6-1	few	TRBJ2-7	TRBD1	TGTGCCAGCAGTCCCCGGGACAGCTCCTACGAGCAGTACTTC	CASSPRDSSYEQYF
TRBV2	few	TRBJ2-3	.	TGTGCCAGCAGTGATTTGGGGGGCGCAGATACGCAGTATTTT	CASSDLGGADTQYF
TRBV6-2/TRBV6-3	few	TRBJ1-2	.	TGTGCCAGCAGTTTGGCGAATAGAGCTAACTATGGCTACACCTTC	CASSLANRANYGYTF
TRBV11-1	.	TRBJ2-5	.	TGTGCCAGCAGCTTGGATGTCGGGACCCAGTACTTC	CASSLDVGTQYF
TRBV20-1	few	TRBJ1-2	TRBD1	TGCAGTGCAACGAAAGACAGGGGGTACTATGGCTACACCTTC	CSATKDRGYYGYTF
TRBV28	few	TRBJ1-2	TRBD1	TGTGCCAGCAGTAGCCGGGACAGAGGACCCTATGGCTACACCTTC	CASSSRDRGPYGYTF
TRBV20-1	.	TRBJ1-2	.	TGCAGTGCTAGATTGTCCGCCTCCAGGGAGAACTATGGCTACACCTTC	CSARLSASRENYGYTF
TRBV7-9	few	TRBJ2-7	TRBD2	TGTGCCAGCAGCTTAACCCGGGGAGGGACCTTGGAGAAAGAGCAGTACTTC	CASSLTRGGTLEKEQYF
TRBV12-3/TRBV12-4	.	TRBJ1-1	TRBD1	TGTGCCAGCAGTCGGGACAGGGGGGGTTACACTGAAGCTTTCTTT	CASSRDRGGYTEAFF
TRBV20-1	many	TRBJ1-1	.	TGCAGTGCTTTGAACACTGAAGCTTTCTTT	CSALNTEAFF
TRBV20-1	.	TRBJ2-2	.	TGCAGTGCCTCCGGGTCTTTGCATAACACCGGGGAGCTGTTTTTT	CSASGSLHNTGELFF
TRBV4-3	.	TRBJ2-2	.	TGCGCCAGCAGCCTCGAGGGGGGGGCGGCCACCGGGGAGCTGTTTTTT	CASSLEGGAATGELFF
TRBV18	.	TRBJ2-3	.	TGTGCCAGCTCACCTAAGACCAGTCTAGCTGTGAGCACAGATACGCAGTATTTT	CASSPKTSLAVSTDTQYF
TRBV20-1	.	TRBJ2-2	.	TGCAGTGCTAGAAGGGGCCTGGAGCTGTTTTTT	CSARRGLELFF
TRBV5-1	.	TRBJ1-4	TRBD1	TGCGCCAGCAGCCCCCGGGACAGGGATACTAATGAAAAACTGTTTTTT	CASSPRDRDTNEKLFF
TRBV20-1	.	TRBJ2-5	.	TGCAGTGCCGCCATAAATCAAGAGACCCAGTACTTC	CSAAINQETQYF
TRBV20-1	.	TRBJ2-7	TRBD1	TGCAGTGCTAGAAGGACAGGGGGATTTGGCGAGCAGTACTTC	CSARRTGGFGEQYF
TRBV5-1	.	TRBJ2-3	.	TGCGCCAGCAGCCCCGGTGGGGGGGCTTTAGATACGCAGTATTTT	CASSPGGGALDTQYF
TRBV10-1	.	TRBJ1-4	TRBD1	TGCGCCAGCAGTTCGGACAGGGAGATAAATGAAAAACTGTTTTTT	CASSSDREINEKLFF
TRBV29-1	many	TRBJ2-5	.	TGCAGCGTTGACGTAGGGGGGGGCGCGGCCCAGTACTTC	CSVDVGGGAAQYF
TRBV29-1	few	TRBJ2-7	.	TGCAGCGTTGAAACTGGCAGGGATTACTACGAGCAGTACTTC	CSVETGRDYYEQYF
TRBV12-3/TRBV12-4	few	TRBJ2-6	.	TGTGCCAGCAGTTTTCCAGGGACTGGGGCCAACGTCCTGACTTTC	CASSFPGTGANVLTF
TRBV12-3/TRBV12-4	.	TRBJ2-3	TRBD2	TGTGCCAGCAATTCTTGGGGGAGGGGCACAGATACGCAGTATTTT	CASNSWGRGTDTQYF
TRBV10-3	many	TRBJ1-3	.	TGTGCCATCAGCCCGACAGGCGGAAACACCATATATTTT	CAISPTGGNTIYF
TRBV7-2	few	TRBJ2-7	.	TGTGCCAGCAGGTACCAACAGAACTCCTACGAGCAGTACTTC	CASRYQQNSYEQYF
TRBV20-1	few	TRBJ2-7	TRBD1	TGCAGTGCATCCGGACAGGGAGACTACGAGCAGTACTTC	CSASGQGDYEQYF
TRBV5-1	.	TRBJ1-2	.	TGCGCCAGCAGCCACTACAGGGATGGCTACACCTTC	CASSHYRDGYTF
TRBV4-2	few	TRBJ1-1	.	TGTGCCAGCAGCCAAGAAGTAGTGGCAGGGGCGAACACTGAAGCTTTCTTT	CASSQEVVAGANTEAFF
TRBV28	.	TRBJ1-2	.	TGTGCCAGCAGATCCTCCGGGGACTATGGCTACACCTTC	CASRSSGDYGYTF
TRBV7-9	few	TRBJ1-2	TRBD1	TGTGCCAGCAGCCAAGGTCCGGGACAGCGCAGTAACTATGGCTACACCTTC	CASSQGPGQRSNYGYTF
TRBV6-2/TRBV6-3	.	TRBJ2-7	.	TGTGCCAGTAGCCGGGATCGCGAGCAGTACTTC	CASSRDREQYF
TRBV18	few	TRBJ1-4	.	TGTGCCAGCTCACCATCGGGGGCGACTAATGAAAAACTGTTTTTT	CASSPSGATNEKLFF
TRBV6-1	.	TRBJ1-1	TRBD1	TGTGCCAGCAGTGAAAACAGGGGGCGGACTGAAGCTTTCTTT	CASSENRGRTEAFF
TRBV7-2	few	TRBJ1-1	TRBD1	TGTGCCAGCAGCGACAGGGGGCGGGTCACTGAAGCTTTCTTT	CASSDRGRVTEAFF
TRBV20-1	.	TRBJ1-5	TRBD1	TGCAGTGCGTTTTCCCCCGGACAGGAGCATTTT	CSAFSPGQEHF
TRBV4-3	.	TRBJ1-5	TRBD1	TGCGCCAGCAGCCAAGTGGTAGGGGGCCGACAGCCCCAGCATTTT	CASSQVVGGRQPQHF
TRBV28	.	TRBJ2-1	TRBD2	TGTGCCAGCAGACAACTAGCGGGGGGGCCCGGATACAATGAGCAGTTCTTC	CASRQLAGGPGYNEQFF